Below, one TCR beta chain is given with its context. Antigen specificity is unknown. Trimming took off 4 bases at V and 14 bases at J, with 22 bases between the two ends. Germline V gene sequence: CDR1 SNHLY, CDR2 FYNNEI. The CDR3 contains 14 residues. The record originates from a study of cytomegalovirus exposure and HLA in healthy donors. General study points: Owing to their indistinguishability, certain V segments, notably TRBV6-2 and TRBV6-3, were excluded.

PCR was performed using 60 Vbeta and 13 Jbeta primers. TCRdb's copy holds only in-frame clones and misses some; the assay was immunoSEQ multiplex PCR. The table includes around 190,000 clones, around 77% detected once. The sequencing input was PBMCs. This receptor was identified in a woman aged 25 to 39 in good health and CMV-seronegative. The chain is built from TRBV2 and TRBJ2-3, with a weak D call TRBD2 (7 bases). The CDR3 nucleotides are TGTGCCAGCAGTGCCCCCTCTTTGCGGGGGCATCCGTATTTT. The encoded protein is CASSAPSLRGHPYF.